Below are 7 T cell receptor beta chains sequenced from a single sample in a study of blood T cell repertoires in COVID-19. Produced via immunoSEQ multiplex PCR; TCRdb's table is partial and in-frame only. The table shows under 300,000 clones, with 70% to 90% occurring only once. Sequencing input: peripheral blood. These receptors all stem from a woman aged 65 to 85 with COVID-19, enrolled during active disease.

The rearrangement joins TRBV6-5 to TRBJ1-2; D remains ambiguous. V lost 7 bases and J 9 bases, leaving 12 bases between the germline ends. The germline V gene encodes CDR1 MNHEY and CDR2 SVGAGI. The CDR3 sequence is 11 residues long. The DNA for the CDR3 is TGTGCCAGCACCTTGATGGAGCGCTACACCTTC. Its protein is CASTLMERYTF.

The chain recombines TRBV5-6 with TRBJ2-7; TRBD1 matches at 9 bases. Germline loops: CDR1 SGHDT, CDR2 YYEEEE. Losses at the gene ends were 4 bases for V and 6 bases for J; bases not matched to a gene: 11. The CDR3 is made up of 15 amino acids. The chain's CDR3 is CASSARTGELGEQYF. CDR3 in DNA: TGTGCCAGCAGCGCCAGGACAGGGGAATTAGGCGAGCAGTACTTC.

The chain recombines TRBV19 with TRBJ1-2; D possibly corresponds to TRBD1 (6 bases). Trimming cost V 4 bases and J 8 bases, with 11 bases left between them. CDR3 length equals 12 residues. Per the germline V gene, CDR1 is LNHDA and CDR2 is SQIVND (reference sequence). CDR3 in DNA: TGTGCCAGTAGTACACGGGACACAGGCTACACCTTC. This encodes CASSTRDTGYTF.

In DNA, the CDR3 is TGCAGTGCTAGTGTCAGGGAGGCCGGGGAGCTGTTTTTT. It encodes CSASVREAGELFF. The chain is built from TRBV20-1 and TRBJ2-2; D is possibly TRBD2 (6 bases). The V and J ends lost 3 bases and 6 bases respectively, with 11 bases between them. CDR1 is DFQATT, CDR2 SNEGSKA, per germline (reference sequence). This CDR3 has 13 amino acids.

This rearrangement joins TRBV7-2 to TRBJ1-2; TRBD1 matches at 8 bases. V trimming: 3 bases; J trimming: 8 bases; junction bases outside the gene matches: 11. The CDR3 totals 15 residues. CDR1 is SGHTA and CDR2 is FQGNSA in the germline V gene. DNA of the CDR3: TGTGCCAGCAGCTTGGACGGACAGGGAGCTTACGGCTACACCTTC. Its translation is CASSLDGQGAYGYTF.

The gene calls are TRBV7-2 and TRBJ2-3; D perhaps matches TRBD1 (6 bases). CDR1 SGHTA and CDR2 FQGNSA come from the germline V gene. V gave up 1 base and J gave up 5 bases, with 10 bases separating them. The CDR3 extends over 14 amino acids. Here the CDR3 DNA reads TGTGCCAGCAGCTTAGACAGGGCGGTAGATACGCAGTATTTT. Amino acids: CASSLDRAVDTQYF. The full variable domain, its missing parts supplied by reference TRBV7-2 and TRBJ2-3, is GAGVSQSPSNKVTEKGKDVELRCDPISGHTALYWYRQSLGQGLEFLIYFQGNSAPDKSGLPSDRFSAERTGGSVSTLTIQRTQQEDSAVYLCASSLDRAVDTQYFGPGTRLTVL.

The rearrangement links TRBV5-1 to TRBJ1-4; tentatively, D is TRBD1 (5 bases). This CDR3 has 15 residues. Germline V gene data show CDR1 as SGHRS and CDR2 as YFSETQ. Trimming stripped 0 bases from V and 4 bases from J, with 10 bases between. This chain's CDR3 is CASSLGGLSNEKLFF. The CDR3 coding sequence is TGCGCCAGCAGCTTGGGGGGACTGAGTAATGAAAAACTGTTTTTT.